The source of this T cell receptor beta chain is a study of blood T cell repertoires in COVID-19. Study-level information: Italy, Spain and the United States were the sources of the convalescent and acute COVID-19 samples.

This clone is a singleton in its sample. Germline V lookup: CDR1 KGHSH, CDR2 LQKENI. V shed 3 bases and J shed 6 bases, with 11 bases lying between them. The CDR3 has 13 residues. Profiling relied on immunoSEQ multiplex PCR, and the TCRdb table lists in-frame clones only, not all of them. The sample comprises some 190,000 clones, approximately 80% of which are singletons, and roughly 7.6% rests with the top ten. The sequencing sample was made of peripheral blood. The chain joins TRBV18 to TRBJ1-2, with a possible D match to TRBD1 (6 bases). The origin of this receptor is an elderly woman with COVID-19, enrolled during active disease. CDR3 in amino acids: CASSPTGYDGYTF. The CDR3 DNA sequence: TGTGCCAGCTCACCCACAGGGTATGATGGCTACACCTTC.